Shown below are 28 T cell receptor beta chains from a single sample sequenced in a study of control samples from healthy donors and cancer patients. TCRdb's copy holds only in-frame clones and misses some; the assay was immunoSEQ multiplex PCR. This table has about 70,000 clones, 75% to 90% appearing once. The specimen sequenced was blood. The receptors derive from a man aged 50 to 60 in good health.

This sequence joins TRBV11-3 and TRBJ2-1, with 10 bases lining up with TRBD2. V lost 0 bases and J lost 6; bases outside the gene matches: 2. The CDR3 totals 15 residues. The germline gives CDR1 SGHNT, CDR2 YENEEA. The CDR3 is CASSLDSSGSNEQFF. CDR3 bases: TGTGCCAGCAGCTTAGACTCTAGCGGGAGCAATGAGCAGTTCTTC.

This chain joins TRBV14 and TRBJ2-7; unclear D gene. The CDR3 loop spans 13 amino acids. V was clipped by 5 bases and J by 4 bases, with 12 bases between them. Germline V gives CDR1 SGHDN, CDR2 FVKESK. DNA of the CDR3: TGTGCCAGCAGCTCACCCGGCCATTACGAGCAGTACTTC. This gives the protein CASSSPGHYEQYF.

The J gene is TRBJ2-1, the V gene TRBV30, with D tentatively TRBD2 (5 bases). Germline CDR1 and CDR2: GTSNPN and SVGIG (reference sequence). Trimming took off 4 bases at V and 6 bases at J, with 13 bases between the two ends. There are 13 residues in the CDR3. CDR3 sequence: CAWTPFTSNEQFF. The CDR3 region has the DNA TGTGCCTGGACCCCGTTCACTAGCAATGAGCAGTTCTTC.

V and J are TRBV7-9 and TRBJ2-5; 8 nucleotides agree with TRBD1. V lost 4 bases to trimming and J lost 5 bases; unmatched junction nucleotides: 9. This CDR3 spans 15 amino acids. CDR1 and CDR2 from the germline V gene are SEHNR and FQNEAQ (reference sequence). The chain's CDR3 is CASSWTGPSRETQYF. In DNA, the CDR3 is TGTGCCAGCAGCTGGACAGGGCCCTCCCGCGAGACCCAGTACTTC. Looking up the rest from reference TRBV7-9 and TRBJ2-5 gives the full variable domain: DTGVSQNPRHKITKRGQNVTFRCDPISEHNRLYWYRQTLGQGPEFLTYFQNEAQLEKSRLLSDRFSAERPKGSFSTLEIQRTEQGDSAMYLCASSWTGPSRETQYFGPGTRLLVL.

The chain's CDR3 is CASSYVTGVSSRYNSPLHF. As DNA, the CDR3 is TGTGCCAGCAGTTACGTGACAGGAGTATCGTCACGCTATAATTCACCCCTCCACTTT. V and J are TRBV6-2 or TRBV6-3 and TRBJ1-6; a possible D gene is TRBD1 (6 bases). V was clipped by 2 bases and J by 3 bases, with 20 bases between them. The CDR3 is 19 amino acids. The germline V gene encodes CDR1 MNHEY and CDR2 SVGEGT.

This chain uses TRBV7-9 with TRBJ2-1; D gene uncertain. The CDR3 is 12 residues long. V lost 5 bases and J lost 6, with 8 bases in between. The germline V gene encodes CDR1 SEHNR and CDR2 FQNEAQ (reference sequence). Here the CDR3 reads CASSLELNEQFF. CDR3 nucleotide sequence: TGTGCCAGCAGCCTGGAACTCAATGAGCAGTTCTTC.

CDR3 sequence: CASSKPPWGQGGTGANVLTF. The DNA for the CDR3 is TGTGCCAGTAGTAAACCCCCGTGGGGACAGGGAGGGACTGGGGCCAACGTCCTGACTTTC. V and J are TRBV19 and TRBJ2-6, with TRBD1 identical over 9 bases. The CDR3 extends over 20 amino acids. From germline, CDR1 is LNHDA and CDR2 SQIVND (reference sequence). J lost 2 bases, V lost 4 bases, and 15 bases had no gene match.

The chain employs TRBV5-6 and TRBJ2-1; maybe TRBD1 (6 bases). CDR3 size: 16 residues. With 4 bases removed from V and 2 bases from J, the gap between germline ends came to 16 bases. Germline V gene sequence: CDR1 SGHDT, CDR2 YYEEEE. The CDR3 is CASSLNRVAPYNEQFF. The CDR3 DNA sequence: TGTGCCAGCAGCCTTAACAGGGTAGCTCCCTACAATGAGCAGTTCTTC.

V and J are TRBV19 and TRBJ1-2; unclear D gene. V dropped 4 bases and J dropped 0 bases, with 18 bases sitting between them. Germline CDR1 reads LNHDA; CDR2 reads SQIVND (reference sequence). This CDR3 spans 17 amino acids. This CDR3 reads CASSTGVGRWANYGYTF. The DNA for the CDR3 is TGTGCCAGTAGTACCGGGGTAGGACGTTGGGCTAACTATGGCTACACCTTC.

The chain's CDR3 is CASHFGAGEVPGELFF. In DNA form, the CDR3 reads TGTGCCAGCCACTTTGGCGCAGGCGAGGTGCCCGGGGAGCTGTTTTTT. The gene calls are TRBV5-4 and TRBJ2-2, with D unresolved. Germline lookup yields CDR1 SGHNT and CDR2 YYREEE (reference sequence). This CDR3 spans 16 amino acids. Trimming left V 7 bases short and J 6 bases short, with 22 bases between.

The CDR3 spells CASSLAVNTGELFF. CDR3 in DNA: TGTGCCAGCAGCTTAGCGGTGAACACCGGGGAGCTGTTTTTT. The V and J genes are TRBV7-9 and TRBJ2-2; D is ambiguous. V lost 0 bases and J 1 base, leaving 3 bases between the germline ends. Germline CDR1 SEHNR, CDR2 FQNEAQ (reference sequence). The CDR3 totals 14 residues.

The chain has TRBV11-3 and TRBJ2-6; D remains unclear. Per the germline V gene, CDR1 is SGHNT and CDR2 is YENEEA. V lost 3 bases and J lost 11, with 11 bases in between. The CDR3 is 13 residues long. The CDR3 coding sequence is TGTGCCAGCAGCTTCTACCCTCCAGACGTCCTGACTTTC. This sequence encodes CASSFYPPDVLTF.

This chain connects TRBV20-1 to TRBJ1-2, with D maybe TRBD1 (6 bases). Per the germline V gene, CDR1 is DFQATT and CDR2 is SNEGSKA (reference sequence). The CDR3 runs 11 residues. V was cut by 2 bases and J by 8 bases, with 9 bases left in between. In nucleotides, the CDR3 is TGCAGTGCTAGACAGGGGCAAGGCTACACCTTC. This encodes CSARQGQGYTF.

The V and J genes are TRBV6-2 or TRBV6-3 and TRBJ2-3, with 8 bases lining up with TRBD2. V was clipped by 4 bases and J by 1 base; unmatched bases: 4. The germline CDR1 and CDR2 sequences are MNHEY and SVGEGT. The CDR3 covers 15 residues. The CDR3, as DNA: TGTGCCAGCAGTTCTAGAGCGGGGGGCACAGATACGCAGTATTTT. Residues: CASSSRAGGTDTQYF.

This chain links TRBV10-3 with TRBJ2-6, with D unclear. This CDR3 has 15 residues. CDR1 is ENHRY and CDR2 is SYGVKD in the germline V gene. The germline V and J ends were trimmed by 4 bases and 2 bases, with 9 bases remaining between them. The CDR3: CAISVSTPGANVLTF. In nucleotides, the CDR3 is TGTGCCATCAGTGTTTCGACCCCTGGGGCCAACGTCCTGACTTTC.

The genes are TRBV18 and TRBJ1-4; the D is unclear. Germline V gene lookup returns CDR1 KGHSH and CDR2 LQKENI. The CDR3 spans 16 residues. Trimming removed 3 bases from V and 0 bases from J, with 11 bases in between. The CDR3 region has the DNA TGTGCCAGCTCACCGCGACCCATTGCAACTAATGAAAAACTGTTTTTT. Protein product: CASSPRPIATNEKLFF.

This clone is a singleton in its sample. This chain connects TRBV5-1 to TRBJ2-5; D is possibly TRBD1 or TRBD2 (6 bases each). The CDR3 is 14 residues long. Germline CDR1 reads SGHRS; CDR2 reads YFSETQ. Trimming left V 4 bases short and J 6 bases short, with 16 bases between. The CDR3 sequence: CASSREGGGKTQYF. The CDR3 DNA reads as TGCGCCAGCAGCCGCGAGGGGGGTGGGAAGACCCAGTACTTC.

The chain joins TRBV5-1 to TRBJ2-7; 7 bases agree with TRBD2. This CDR3 spans 16 amino acids. Looked up from germline, CDR1 is SGHRS and CDR2 is YFSETQ. V lost 0 bases, J lost 2 bases, and 8 bases stayed unmatched. Written as DNA, the CDR3 is TGCGCCAGCAGCTTGGCCGTGTCTAGCGGCGCCTACGAGCAGTACTTC. It encodes CASSLAVSSGAYEQYF.

V and J are TRBV12-3 or TRBV12-4 and TRBJ1-2; D is uncertain. V dropped 7 bases and J dropped 3 bases, with 9 bases sitting between them. The CDR3 runs 12 residues. The CDR3 is CASTLGYYGYTF. As DNA, the CDR3 is TGTGCCAGCACCTTGGGATACTATGGCTACACCTTC.

This clone is a singleton in its sample. V is TRBV19 and J is TRBJ1-4; possibly TRBD1 for D (5 bases). V gave up 6 bases and J gave up 8 bases, with 16 bases separating them. The V gene's germline CDR1 is LNHDA and CDR2 SQIVND (reference sequence). CDR3 length equals 14 residues. The CDR3 loop reads CASSGTGEEEKLFF. As DNA, the CDR3 is TGTGCCAGTAGCGGGACCGGGGAGGAGGAAAAACTGTTTTTT.

This clone was recorded many times. Other nucleotide sequences in the sample specify the same CDR3. The chain joins TRBV7-2 to TRBJ2-7, with D possibly being TRBD2 (5 bases). With 1 base removed from V and 7 bases from J, the gap between germline ends came to 8 bases. Germline loops: CDR1 SGHTA, CDR2 FQGNSA. CDR3 length equals 12 residues. This chain's CDR3 is CASSLDSGEQYF. In DNA form, the CDR3 reads TGTGCCAGCAGCTTAGATTCGGGGGAGCAGTACTTC. Variable domain in full (rest from reference TRBV7-2 and TRBJ2-7): GAGVSQSPSNKVTEKGKDVELRCDPISGHTALYWYRQSLGQGLEFLIYFQGNSAPDKSGLPSDRFSAERTGGSVSTLTIQRTQQEDSAVYLCASSLDSGEQYFGPGTRLTVT.

The V and J genes are TRBV20-1 and TRBJ2-3; 8 positions agree with TRBD1. V lost 4 bases and J lost 2; bases outside the gene matches: 5. This CDR3 region has 14 residues. Germline-derived CDR1 and CDR2 are DFQATT and SNEGSKA (reference sequence). The CDR3 bases are TGCAGTGCTATTGACAGGGGACCCACAGATACGCAGTATTTT. It encodes CSAIDRGPTDTQYF.

The V call is TRBV5-6, the J call TRBJ1-1, with D hard to call. The CDR3 spans 12 residues. CDR1 and CDR2 from the germline V gene are SGHDT and YYEEEE. V was clipped by 3 bases and J by 3 bases, with 6 bases between them. This CDR3 reads CASSWEYTEAFF. In DNA, the CDR3 is TGTGCCAGCAGCTGGGAGTACACTGAAGCTTTCTTT.

The rearrangement joins TRBV7-2 to TRBJ2-7; maybe TRBD2 (5 bases). CDR1 is SGHTA, CDR2 FQGNSA, per germline. V lost 5 bases to trimming and J lost 3 bases, with 17 bases between them. This CDR3 contains 15 residues. CDR3 amino acids: CASSPTGREGYEQYF. The CDR3 nucleotides are TGTGCCAGCAGCCCCACCGGACGGGAAGGCTACGAGCAGTACTTC.

The genes are TRBV7-2 and TRBJ1-3; a weak D match, TRBD1 (6 bases). Germline V lookup: CDR1 SGHTA, CDR2 FQGNSA. This CDR3 spans 13 amino acids. V lost 5 bases, J lost 10 bases, and 15 bases lay in between. The CDR3 region is CASSQSRGQTIYF. CDR3 DNA: TGTGCCAGCAGCCAGAGTCGGGGGCAGACCATATATTTT.

The table lists this clone with a count of one. The chain links TRBV9 to TRBJ2-3; 9 bases line up with TRBD2. J gave up 4 bases and V 7 bases, and 7 bases lay outside the gene matches. Germline CDR1 reads SGDLS; CDR2 reads YYNGEE. This CDR3 is built from 14 residues. The CDR3 is CASGAGGQADTQYF. CDR3 bases: TGTGCCAGCGGCGCGGGGGGGCAGGCAGATACGCAGTATTTT.

The chain has TRBV21-1 and TRBJ1-2. TRBV21-1 is given as a pseudogene. The CDR3 runs 16 residues. The CDR3, as DNA: TGTGCCAGCAGCAAAATACTCGAGGCAGACAACTATGGCTACACCTTC. Its translation is CASSKILEADNYGYTF.

This clone was found a few times. This chain links TRBV2 with TRBJ2-3, with D possibly matching TRBD1 (5 bases). V was clipped by 1 base and J by 5 bases, with 16 bases between them. This CDR3 comprises 16 residues. CDR1 is SNHLY and CDR2 is FYNNEI in the germline V gene. This chain's CDR3 is CASSEVVSLQGDTQYF. CDR3 nucleotide sequence: TGTGCCAGCAGTGAAGTCGTCAGCCTCCAGGGAGATACGCAGTATTTT.